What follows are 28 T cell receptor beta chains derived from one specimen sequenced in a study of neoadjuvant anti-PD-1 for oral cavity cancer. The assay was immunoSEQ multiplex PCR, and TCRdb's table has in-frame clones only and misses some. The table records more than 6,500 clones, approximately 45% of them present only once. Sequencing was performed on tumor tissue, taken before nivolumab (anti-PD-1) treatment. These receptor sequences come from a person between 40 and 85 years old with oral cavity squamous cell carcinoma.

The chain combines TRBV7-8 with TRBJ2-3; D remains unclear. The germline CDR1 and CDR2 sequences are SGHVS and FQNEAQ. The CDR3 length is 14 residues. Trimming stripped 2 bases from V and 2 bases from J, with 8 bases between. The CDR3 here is CASSLTGFTDTQYF. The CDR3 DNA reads TGTGCCAGCAGCTTAACCGGATTCACAGATACGCAGTATTTT.

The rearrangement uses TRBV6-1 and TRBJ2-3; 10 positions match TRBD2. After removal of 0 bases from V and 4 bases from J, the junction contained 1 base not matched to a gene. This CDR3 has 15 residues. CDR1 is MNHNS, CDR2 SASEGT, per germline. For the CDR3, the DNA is TGTGCCAGCAGTGAAGCTAGCGGGGGGCCAGATACGCAGTATTTT. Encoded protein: CASSEASGGPDTQYF.

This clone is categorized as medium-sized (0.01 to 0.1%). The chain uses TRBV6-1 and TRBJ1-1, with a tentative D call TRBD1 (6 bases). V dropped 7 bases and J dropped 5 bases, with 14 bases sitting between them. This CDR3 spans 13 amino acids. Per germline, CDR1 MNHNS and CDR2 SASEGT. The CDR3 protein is CASTQRGVTEAFF. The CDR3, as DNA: TGTGCCAGCACTCAAAGGGGGGTGACTGAAGCTTTCTTT.

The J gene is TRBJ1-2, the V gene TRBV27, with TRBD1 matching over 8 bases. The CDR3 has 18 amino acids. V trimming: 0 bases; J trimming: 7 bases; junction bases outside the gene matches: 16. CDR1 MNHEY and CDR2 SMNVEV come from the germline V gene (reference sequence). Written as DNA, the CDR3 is TGTGCCAGCAGTTTATCGTTTTCGGCCCAGGGGGCGCTTTCTGGCTACACCTTC. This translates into CASSLSFSAQGALSGYTF.

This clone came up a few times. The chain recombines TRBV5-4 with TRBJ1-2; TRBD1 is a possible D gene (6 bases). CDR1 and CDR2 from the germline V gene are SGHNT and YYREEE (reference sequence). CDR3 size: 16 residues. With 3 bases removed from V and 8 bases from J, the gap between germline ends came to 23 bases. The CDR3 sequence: CASSSPTGTTLGGYTF. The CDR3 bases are TGTGCCAGCAGCTCACCGACCGGGACAACTCTGGGGGGCTACACCTTC.

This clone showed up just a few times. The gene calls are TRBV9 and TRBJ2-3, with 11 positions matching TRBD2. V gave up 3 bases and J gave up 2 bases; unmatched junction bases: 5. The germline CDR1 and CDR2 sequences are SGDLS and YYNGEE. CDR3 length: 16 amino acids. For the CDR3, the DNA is TGTGCCAGCAGCGCACTACTAGCGGGGGACACAGATACGCAGTATTTT. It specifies CASSALLAGDTDTQYF. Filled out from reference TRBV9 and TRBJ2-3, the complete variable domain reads DSGVTQTPKHLITATGQRVTLRCSPRSGDLSVYWYQQSLDQGLQFLIQYYNGEERAKGNILERFSAQQFPDLHSELNLSSLELGDSALYFCASSALLAGDTDTQYFGPGTRLTVL.

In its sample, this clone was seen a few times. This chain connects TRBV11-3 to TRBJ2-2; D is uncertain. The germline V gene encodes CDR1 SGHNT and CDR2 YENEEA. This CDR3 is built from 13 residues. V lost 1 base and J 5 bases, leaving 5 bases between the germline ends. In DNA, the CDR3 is TGTGCCAGCAGCTTAGGGCCGACCGGGGAGCTGTTTTTT. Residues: CASSLGPTGELFF.

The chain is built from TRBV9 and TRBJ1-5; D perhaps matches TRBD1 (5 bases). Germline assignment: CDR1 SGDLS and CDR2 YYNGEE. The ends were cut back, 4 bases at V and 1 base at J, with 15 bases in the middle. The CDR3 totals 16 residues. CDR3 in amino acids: CASSPEGGGSNQPQHF. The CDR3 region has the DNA TGTGCCAGCAGCCCAGAGGGCGGGGGGAGCAATCAGCCCCAGCATTTT.

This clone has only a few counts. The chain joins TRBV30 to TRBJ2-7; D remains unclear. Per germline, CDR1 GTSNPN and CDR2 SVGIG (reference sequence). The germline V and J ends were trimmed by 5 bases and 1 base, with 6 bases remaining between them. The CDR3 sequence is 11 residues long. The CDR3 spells CAWLGSYEQYF. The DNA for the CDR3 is TGTGCCTGGTTAGGATCCTACGAGCAGTACTTC.

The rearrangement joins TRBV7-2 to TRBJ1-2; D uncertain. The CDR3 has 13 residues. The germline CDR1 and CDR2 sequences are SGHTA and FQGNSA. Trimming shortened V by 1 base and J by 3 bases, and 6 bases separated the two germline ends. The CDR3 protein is CASSLDFDYGYTF. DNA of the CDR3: TGTGCCAGCAGCTTAGATTTCGACTATGGCTACACCTTC.

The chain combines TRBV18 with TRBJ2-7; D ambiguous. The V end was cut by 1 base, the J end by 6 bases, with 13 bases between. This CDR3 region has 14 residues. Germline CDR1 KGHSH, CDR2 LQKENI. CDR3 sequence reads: CASSPQGGVGEQYF. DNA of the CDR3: TGTGCCAGCTCACCACAGGGTGGGGTTGGCGAGCAGTACTTC.

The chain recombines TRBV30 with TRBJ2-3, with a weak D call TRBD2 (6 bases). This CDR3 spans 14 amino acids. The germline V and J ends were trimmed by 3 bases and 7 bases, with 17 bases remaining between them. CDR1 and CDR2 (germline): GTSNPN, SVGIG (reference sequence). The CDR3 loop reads CAWSPGTSVHTQYF. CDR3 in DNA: TGTGCCTGGAGCCCGGGGACTTCAGTACATACGCAGTATTTT.

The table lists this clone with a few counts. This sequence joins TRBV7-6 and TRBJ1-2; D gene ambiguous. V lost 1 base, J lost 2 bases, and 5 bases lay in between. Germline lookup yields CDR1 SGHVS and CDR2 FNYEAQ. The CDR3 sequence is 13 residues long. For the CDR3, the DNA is TGTGCCAGCAGCTTAGGGGGAAACTATGGCTACACCTTC. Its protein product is CASSLGGNYGYTF. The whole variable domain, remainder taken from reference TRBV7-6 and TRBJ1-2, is GAGVSQSPRYKVTKRGQDVALRCDPISGHVSLYWYRQALGQGPEFLTYFNYEAQQDKSGLPNDRFSAERPEGSISTLTIQRTEQRDSAMYRCASSLGGNYGYTFGSGTRLTVV.

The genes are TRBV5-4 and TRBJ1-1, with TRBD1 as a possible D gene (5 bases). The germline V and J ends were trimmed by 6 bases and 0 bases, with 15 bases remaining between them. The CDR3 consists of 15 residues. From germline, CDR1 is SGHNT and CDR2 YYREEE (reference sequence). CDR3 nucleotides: TGTGCCAGCACCTCGGGGGGGAATATGAACACTGAAGCTTTCTTT. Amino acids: CASTSGGNMNTEAFF.

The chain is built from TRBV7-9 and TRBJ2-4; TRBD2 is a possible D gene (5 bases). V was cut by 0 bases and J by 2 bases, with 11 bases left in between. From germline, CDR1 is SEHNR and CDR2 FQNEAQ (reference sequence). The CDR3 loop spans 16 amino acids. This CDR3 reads CASSLALGGTKNIQYF. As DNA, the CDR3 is TGTGCCAGCAGCTTAGCGTTAGGAGGAACCAAAAACATTCAGTACTTC.

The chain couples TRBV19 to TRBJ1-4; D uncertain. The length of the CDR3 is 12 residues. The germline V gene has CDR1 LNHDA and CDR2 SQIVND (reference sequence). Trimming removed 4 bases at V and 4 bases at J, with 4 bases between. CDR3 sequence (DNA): TGTGCCAGTAGTAGCCTTAATGAAAAACTGTTTTTT. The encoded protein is CASSSLNEKLFF.

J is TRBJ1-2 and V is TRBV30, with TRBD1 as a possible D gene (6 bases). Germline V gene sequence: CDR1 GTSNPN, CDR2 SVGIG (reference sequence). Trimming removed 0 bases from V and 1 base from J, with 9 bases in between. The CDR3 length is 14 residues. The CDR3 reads CAWSVQGINYGYTF. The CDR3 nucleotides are TGTGCCTGGAGTGTACAGGGAATTAACTATGGCTACACCTTC. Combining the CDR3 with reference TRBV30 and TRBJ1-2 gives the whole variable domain SQTIHQWPATLVQPVGSPLSLECTVEGTSNPNLYWYRQAAGRGLQLLFYSVGIGQISSEVPQNLSASRPQDRQFILSSKKLLLSDSGFYLCAWSVQGINYGYTFGSGTRLTVV.

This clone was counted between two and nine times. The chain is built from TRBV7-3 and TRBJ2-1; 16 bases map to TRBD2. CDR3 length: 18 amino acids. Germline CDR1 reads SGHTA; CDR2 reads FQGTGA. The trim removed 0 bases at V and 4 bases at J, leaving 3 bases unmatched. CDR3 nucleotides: TGTGCCAGCAGCTTAACGCCGGGACTAGCGGGGGGGTACAATGAGCAGTTCTTC. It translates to CASSLTPGLAGGYNEQFF.

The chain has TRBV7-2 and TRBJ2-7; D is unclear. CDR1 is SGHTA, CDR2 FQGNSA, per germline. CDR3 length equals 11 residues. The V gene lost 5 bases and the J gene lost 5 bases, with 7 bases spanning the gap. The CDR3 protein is CASSQGHEQYF. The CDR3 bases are TGTGCCAGCAGCCAAGGTCACGAGCAGTACTTC.

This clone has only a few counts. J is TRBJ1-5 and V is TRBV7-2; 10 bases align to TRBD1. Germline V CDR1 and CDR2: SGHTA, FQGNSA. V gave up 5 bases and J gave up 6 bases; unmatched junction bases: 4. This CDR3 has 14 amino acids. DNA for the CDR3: TGTGCCAGCAGCCACCGGACAGGGGGTCAGCCCCAGCATTTT. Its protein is CASSHRTGGQPQHF.

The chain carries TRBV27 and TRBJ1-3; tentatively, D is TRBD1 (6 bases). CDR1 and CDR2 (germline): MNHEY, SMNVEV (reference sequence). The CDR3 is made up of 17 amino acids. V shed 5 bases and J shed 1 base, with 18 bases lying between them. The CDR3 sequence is CASSRTPSGVSGNTIYF. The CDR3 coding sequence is TGTGCCAGCAGTCGAACGCCATCAGGGGTATCTGGAAACACCATATATTTT.

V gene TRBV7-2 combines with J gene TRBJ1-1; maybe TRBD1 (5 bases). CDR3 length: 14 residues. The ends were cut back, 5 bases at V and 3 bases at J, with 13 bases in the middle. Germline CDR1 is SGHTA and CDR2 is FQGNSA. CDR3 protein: CASSPREGYTEAFF. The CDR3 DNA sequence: TGTGCCAGCAGCCCCCGTGAGGGGTACACTGAAGCTTTCTTT.

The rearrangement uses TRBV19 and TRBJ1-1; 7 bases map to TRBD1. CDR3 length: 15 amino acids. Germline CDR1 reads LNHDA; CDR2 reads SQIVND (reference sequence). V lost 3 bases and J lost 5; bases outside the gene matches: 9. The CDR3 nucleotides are TGTGCCAGTAGTATTCTAGGACAGGAAGATACTGAAGCTTTCTTT. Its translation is CASSILGQEDTEAFF.

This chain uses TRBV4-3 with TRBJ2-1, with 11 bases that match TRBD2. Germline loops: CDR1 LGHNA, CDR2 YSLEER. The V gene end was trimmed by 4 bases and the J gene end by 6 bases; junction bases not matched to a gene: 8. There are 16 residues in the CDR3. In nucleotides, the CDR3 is TGCGCCAGCAGCCTTTCACTAGCGGGGGAGGGCAATGAGCAGTTCTTC. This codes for CASSLSLAGEGNEQFF.

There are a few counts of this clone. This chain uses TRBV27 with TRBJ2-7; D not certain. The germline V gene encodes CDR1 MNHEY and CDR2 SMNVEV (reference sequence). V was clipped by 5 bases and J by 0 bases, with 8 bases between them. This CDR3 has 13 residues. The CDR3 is CASSPTFSYEQYF. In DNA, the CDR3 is TGTGCCAGCAGTCCAACCTTCTCCTACGAGCAGTACTTC.

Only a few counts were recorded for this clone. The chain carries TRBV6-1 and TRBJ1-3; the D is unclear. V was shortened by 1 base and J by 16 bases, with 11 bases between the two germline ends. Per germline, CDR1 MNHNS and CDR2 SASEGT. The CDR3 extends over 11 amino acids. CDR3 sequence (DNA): TGTGCCAGCAGTGAAGGGGCGAGCCGTTATTTT. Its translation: CASSEGASRYF.

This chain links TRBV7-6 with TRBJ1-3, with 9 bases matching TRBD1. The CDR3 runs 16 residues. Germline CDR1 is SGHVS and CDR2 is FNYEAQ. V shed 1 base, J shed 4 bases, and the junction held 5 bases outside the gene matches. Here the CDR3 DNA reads TGTGCCAGCAGCTTAGGGGACAGGGTCGAAGGAAACACCATATATTTT. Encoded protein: CASSLGDRVEGNTIYF.

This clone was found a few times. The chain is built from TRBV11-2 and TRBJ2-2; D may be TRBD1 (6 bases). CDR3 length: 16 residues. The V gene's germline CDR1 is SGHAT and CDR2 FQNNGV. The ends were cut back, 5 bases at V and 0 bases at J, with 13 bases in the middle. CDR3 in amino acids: CASSPWTDANTGELFF. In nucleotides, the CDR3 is TGTGCCAGCAGCCCCTGGACAGATGCGAACACCGGGGAGCTGTTTTTT. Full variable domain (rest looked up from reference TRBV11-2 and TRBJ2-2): EAGVAQSPRYKIIEKRQSVAFWCNPISGHATLYWYQQILGQGPKLLIQFQNNGVVDDSQLPKDRFSAERLKGVDSTLKIQPAKLEDSAVYLCASSPWTDANTGELFFGEGSRLTVL.